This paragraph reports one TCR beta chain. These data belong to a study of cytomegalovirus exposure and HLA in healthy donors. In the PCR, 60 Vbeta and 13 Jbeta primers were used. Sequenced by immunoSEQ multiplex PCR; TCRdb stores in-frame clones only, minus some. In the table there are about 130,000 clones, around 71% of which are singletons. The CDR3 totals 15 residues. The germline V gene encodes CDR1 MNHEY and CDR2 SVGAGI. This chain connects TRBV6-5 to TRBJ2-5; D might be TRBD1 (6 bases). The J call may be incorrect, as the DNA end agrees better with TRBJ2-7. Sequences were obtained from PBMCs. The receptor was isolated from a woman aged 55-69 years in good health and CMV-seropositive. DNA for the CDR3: TGTGCCAGCAGACATGGACAGCTCAGCTCCTACGAGCAGTACTTC. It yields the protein CASRHGQLSSYEQYF.